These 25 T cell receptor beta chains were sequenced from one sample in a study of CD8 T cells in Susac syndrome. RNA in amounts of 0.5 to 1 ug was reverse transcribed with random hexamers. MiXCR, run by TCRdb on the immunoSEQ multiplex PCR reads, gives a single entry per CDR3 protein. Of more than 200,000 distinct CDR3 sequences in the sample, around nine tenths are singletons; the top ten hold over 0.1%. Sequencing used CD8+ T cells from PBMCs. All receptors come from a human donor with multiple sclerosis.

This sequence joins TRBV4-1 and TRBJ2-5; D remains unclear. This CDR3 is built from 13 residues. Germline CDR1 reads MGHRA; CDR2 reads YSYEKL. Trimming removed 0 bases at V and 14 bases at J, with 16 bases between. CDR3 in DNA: TGCGCCAGCAGCCAAGATCCCAAAGGACCATTTTACTTC. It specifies CASSQDPKGPFYF.

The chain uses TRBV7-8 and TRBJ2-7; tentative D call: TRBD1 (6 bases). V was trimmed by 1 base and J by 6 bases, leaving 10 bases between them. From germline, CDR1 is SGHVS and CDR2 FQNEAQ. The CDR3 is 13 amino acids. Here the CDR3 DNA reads TGTGCCAGCAGCTTAGTGGGCAGGGGCGAGCAGTACTTC. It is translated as CASSLVGRGEQYF.

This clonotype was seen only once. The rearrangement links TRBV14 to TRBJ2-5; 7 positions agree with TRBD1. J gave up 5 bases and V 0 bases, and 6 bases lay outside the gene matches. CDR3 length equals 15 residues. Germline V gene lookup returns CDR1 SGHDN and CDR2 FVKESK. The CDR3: CASSQEEKQGETQYF. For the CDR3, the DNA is TGTGCCAGCAGCCAAGAAGAAAAACAGGGGGAGACCCAGTACTTC.

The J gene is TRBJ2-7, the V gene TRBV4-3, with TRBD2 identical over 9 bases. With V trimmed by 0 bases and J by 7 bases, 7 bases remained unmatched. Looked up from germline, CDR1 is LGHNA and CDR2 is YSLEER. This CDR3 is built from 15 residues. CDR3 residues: CASSQERSSGIEQYF. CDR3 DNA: TGCGCCAGCAGCCAAGAGAGGTCTAGCGGGATAGAGCAGTACTTC.

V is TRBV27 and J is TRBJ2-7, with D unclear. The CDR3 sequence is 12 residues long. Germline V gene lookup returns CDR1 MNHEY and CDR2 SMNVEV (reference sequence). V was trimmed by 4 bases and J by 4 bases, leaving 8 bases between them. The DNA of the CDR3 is TGTGCCAGCAGTTCGGACCTATACGAGCAGTACTTC. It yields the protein CASSSDLYEQYF.

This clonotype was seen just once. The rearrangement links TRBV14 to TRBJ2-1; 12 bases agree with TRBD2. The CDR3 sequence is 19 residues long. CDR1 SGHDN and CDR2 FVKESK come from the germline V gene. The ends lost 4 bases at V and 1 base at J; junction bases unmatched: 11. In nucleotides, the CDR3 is TGTGCCAGCAGCCCACCTCCGACTAGCGGGAGATGGTCCTACAATGAGCAGTTCTTC. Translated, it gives CASSPPPTSGRWSYNEQFF.

Here the CDR3 DNA reads TGTGCCAGCAGTCCAGGGGTCGGGGAGCTGTTTTTT. Amino acids: CASSPGVGELFF. This chain uses TRBV6-5 with TRBJ2-2; TRBD1 is a possible D gene (6 bases). The CDR3 extends over 12 amino acids. In germline, CDR1 is MNHEY, CDR2 SVGAGI. Trimming took 5 bases from V and 7 from J, leaving 8 bases between them.

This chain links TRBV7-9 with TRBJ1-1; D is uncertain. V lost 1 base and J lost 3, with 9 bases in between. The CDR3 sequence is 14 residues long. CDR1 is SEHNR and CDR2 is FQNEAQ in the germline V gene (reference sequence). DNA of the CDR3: TGTGCCAGCAGCTTAGTTCCCGAACACACTGAAGCTTTCTTT. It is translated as CASSLVPEHTEAFF.

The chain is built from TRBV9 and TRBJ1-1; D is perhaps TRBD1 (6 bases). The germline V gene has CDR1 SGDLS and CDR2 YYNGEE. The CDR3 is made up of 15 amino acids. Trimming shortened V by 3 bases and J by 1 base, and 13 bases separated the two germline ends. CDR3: CASSAGGSSNTEAFF. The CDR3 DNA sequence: TGTGCCAGCAGCGCGGGGGGCTCTTCGAACACTGAAGCTTTCTTT.

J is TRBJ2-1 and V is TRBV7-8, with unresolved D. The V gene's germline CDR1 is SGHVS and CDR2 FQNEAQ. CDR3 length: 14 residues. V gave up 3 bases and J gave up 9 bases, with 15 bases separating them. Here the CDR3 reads CASSLYSGVSEQFF. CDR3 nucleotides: TGTGCCAGCAGCTTGTACTCCGGAGTAAGTGAGCAGTTCTTC.

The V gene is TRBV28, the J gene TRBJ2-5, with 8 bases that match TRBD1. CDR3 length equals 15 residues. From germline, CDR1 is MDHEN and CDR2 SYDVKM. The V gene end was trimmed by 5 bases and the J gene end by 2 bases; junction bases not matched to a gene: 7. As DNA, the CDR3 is TGTGCCAGCAGTCCCCTAACAGGGGGACAAGAGACCCAGTACTTC. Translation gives CASSPLTGGQETQYF.

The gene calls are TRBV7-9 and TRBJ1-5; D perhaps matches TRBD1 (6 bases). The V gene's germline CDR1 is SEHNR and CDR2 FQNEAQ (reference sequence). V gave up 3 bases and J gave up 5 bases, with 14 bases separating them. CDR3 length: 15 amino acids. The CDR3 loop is CASSLRGGEDQPQHF. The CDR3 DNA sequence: TGTGCCAGCAGCTTGAGAGGGGGAGAAGATCAGCCCCAGCATTTT.

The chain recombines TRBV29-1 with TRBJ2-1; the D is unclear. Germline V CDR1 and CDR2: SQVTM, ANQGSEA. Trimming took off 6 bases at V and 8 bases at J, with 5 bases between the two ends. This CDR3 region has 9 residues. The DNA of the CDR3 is TGCAGCGTCGGAGATGAGCAGTTCTTC. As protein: CSVGDEQFF.

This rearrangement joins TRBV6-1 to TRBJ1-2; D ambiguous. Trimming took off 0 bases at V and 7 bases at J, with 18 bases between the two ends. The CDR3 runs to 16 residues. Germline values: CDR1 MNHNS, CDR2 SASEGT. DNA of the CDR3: TGTGCCAGCAGTGAAGCCCCCGTCCCGGCTATCGGTGGCTACACCTTC. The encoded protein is CASSEAPVPAIGGYTF.

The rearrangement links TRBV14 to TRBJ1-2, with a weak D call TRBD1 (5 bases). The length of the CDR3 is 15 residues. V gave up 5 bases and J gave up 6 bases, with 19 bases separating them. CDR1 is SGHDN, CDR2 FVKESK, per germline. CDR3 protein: CASSKIAGEGDGYTF. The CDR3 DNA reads TGTGCCAGCAGCAAAATTGCGGGGGAGGGTGATGGCTACACCTTC.

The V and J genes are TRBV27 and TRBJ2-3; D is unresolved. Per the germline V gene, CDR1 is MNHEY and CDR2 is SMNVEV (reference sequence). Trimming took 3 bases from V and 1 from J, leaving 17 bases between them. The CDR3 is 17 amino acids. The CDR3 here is CASSLSSPQFRTDTQYF. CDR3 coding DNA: TGTGCCAGCAGTTTGAGTTCCCCCCAGTTCCGCACAGATACGCAGTATTTT.

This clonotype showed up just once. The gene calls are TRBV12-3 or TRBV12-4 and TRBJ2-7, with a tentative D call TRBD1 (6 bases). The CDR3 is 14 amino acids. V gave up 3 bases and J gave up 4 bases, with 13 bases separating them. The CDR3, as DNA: TGTGCCAGCAGTTTGGACTGGACAGCTTACGAGCAGTACTTC. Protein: CASSLDWTAYEQYF.

The DNA for the CDR3 is TGCGCCAGCAGCCAAGGGACTAGAGTTGGACTCGGGGAGCTGTTTTTT. Translation: CASSQGTRVGLGELFF. The genes are TRBV4-1 and TRBJ2-2; 7 nucleotides line up with TRBD2. Germline CDR1 is MGHRA and CDR2 is YSYEKL. The CDR3 is 16 residues long. V lost 1 base, J lost 7 bases, and 9 bases stayed unmatched.

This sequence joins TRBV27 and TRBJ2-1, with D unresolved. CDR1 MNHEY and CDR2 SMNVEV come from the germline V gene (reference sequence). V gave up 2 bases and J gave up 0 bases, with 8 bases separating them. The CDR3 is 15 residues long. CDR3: CASSLLPFSYNEQFF. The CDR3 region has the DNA TGTGCCAGCAGTTTACTCCCGTTCTCCTACAATGAGCAGTTCTTC.

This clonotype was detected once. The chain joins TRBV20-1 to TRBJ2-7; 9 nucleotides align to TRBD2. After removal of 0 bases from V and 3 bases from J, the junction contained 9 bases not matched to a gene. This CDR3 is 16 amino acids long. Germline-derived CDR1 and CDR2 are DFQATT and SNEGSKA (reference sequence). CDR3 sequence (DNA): TGCAGTGCTAGAGAACTGAGGAGCGGGGGGTTCTACGAGCAGTACTTC. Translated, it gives CSARELRSGGFYEQYF.

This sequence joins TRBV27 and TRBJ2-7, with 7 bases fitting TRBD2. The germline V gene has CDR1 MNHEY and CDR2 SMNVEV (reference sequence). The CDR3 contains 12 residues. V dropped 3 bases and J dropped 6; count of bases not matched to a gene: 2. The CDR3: CASSFPGGEQYF. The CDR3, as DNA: TGTGCCAGCAGTTTCCCGGGGGGCGAGCAGTACTTC.

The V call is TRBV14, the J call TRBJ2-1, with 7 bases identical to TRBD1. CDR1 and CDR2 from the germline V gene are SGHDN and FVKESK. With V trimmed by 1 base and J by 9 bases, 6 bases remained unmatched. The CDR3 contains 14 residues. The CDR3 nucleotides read TGTGCCAGCAGCCAAGTCCAGACAGGGATTGAGCAGTTCTTC. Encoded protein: CASSQVQTGIEQFF.

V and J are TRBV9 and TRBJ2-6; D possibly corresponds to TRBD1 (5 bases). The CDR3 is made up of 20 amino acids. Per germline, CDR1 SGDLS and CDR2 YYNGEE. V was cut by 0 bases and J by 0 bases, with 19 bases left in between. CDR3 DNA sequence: TGTGCCAGCAGCGTAGCCCCGACAGACTCGATGAGCTCTGGGGCCAACGTCCTGACTTTC. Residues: CASSVAPTDSMSSGANVLTF.

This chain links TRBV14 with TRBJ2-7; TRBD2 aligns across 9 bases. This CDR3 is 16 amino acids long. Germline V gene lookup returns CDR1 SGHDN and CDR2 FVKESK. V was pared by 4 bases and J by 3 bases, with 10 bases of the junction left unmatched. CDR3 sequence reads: CASSPREGRFLYEQYF. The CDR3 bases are TGTGCCAGCAGCCCGCGGGAGGGTCGGTTCCTCTACGAGCAGTACTTC.

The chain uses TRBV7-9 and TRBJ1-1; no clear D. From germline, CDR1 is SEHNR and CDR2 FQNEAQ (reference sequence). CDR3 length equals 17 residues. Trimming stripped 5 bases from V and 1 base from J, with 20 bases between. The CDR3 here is CASSLIDGYQTNTEAFF. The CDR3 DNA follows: TGTGCCAGCAGCCTTATCGACGGATATCAAACGAACACTGAAGCTTTCTTT.